Following are 25 T cell receptor beta chains from one sample sequenced in a study of OX40 agonist ivuxolimab in advanced cancers. Here immunoSEQ multiplex PCR was the method, and the copy in TCRdb shows in-frame clones only, minus some. The table shows 60,000 to 75,000 clones, with approximately 89% occurring only once. The specimen comprised CD4+ or CD8+ T cells sorted from blood, sampled in a trial of the OX40 agonist ivuxolimab. The source of these receptors is an adult with an advanced solid tumor such as melanoma, head and neck, liver or kidney cancer.

The chain's CDR3 is CASSPRLGEQYF. The CDR3 region has the DNA TGTGCCAGCAGCCCCCGGTTGGGCGAGCAGTACTTC. The rearrangement joins TRBV27 to TRBJ2-7, with unresolved D. CDR1 MNHEY and CDR2 SMNVEV come from the germline V gene (reference sequence). Trimming removed 6 bases at V and 6 bases at J, with 12 bases between. This CDR3 is 12 amino acids long.

This clone was counted once. This chain connects TRBV11-2 to TRBJ2-7, with 11 bases identical to TRBD2. The CDR3 is made up of 15 amino acids. CDR1 SGHAT and CDR2 FQNNGV come from the germline V gene. Germline trimming cut 5 bases from V and 3 bases from J; bases unmatched to any gene: 6. CDR3 loop: CASSPPGLADYEQYF. The CDR3 DNA is TGTGCCAGCAGCCCCCCGGGACTAGCGGACTACGAGCAGTACTTC.

The genes are TRBV14 and TRBJ2-1; no firm D call. Between the trimmed V and J ends, which lost 2 bases and 7 bases, there was a span of 9 bases. The CDR3 is 13 amino acids. The germline gives CDR1 SGHDN, CDR2 FVKESK. The CDR3 region is CASSQNVGNEQFF. CDR3 DNA sequence: TGTGCCAGCAGCCAAAACGTGGGGAATGAGCAGTTCTTC.

The rearrangement links TRBV5-6 to TRBJ1-6, with D possibly being TRBD1 (5 bases). The CDR3 loop spans 15 amino acids. Germline CDR1 reads SGHDT; CDR2 reads YYEEEE. The ends were cut back, 4 bases at V and 8 bases at J, with 16 bases in the middle. This chain's CDR3 is CASSTTALRDSPLHF. The DNA of the CDR3 is TGTGCCAGCAGCACGACAGCCCTCAGAGATTCACCCCTCCACTTT. The full variable domain, rest sourced from reference TRBV5-6 and TRBJ1-6, is DAGVTQSPTHLIKTRGQQVTLRCSPKSGHDTVSWYQQALGQGPQFIFQYYEEEERQRGNFPDRFSGHQFPNYSSELNVNALLLGDSALYLCASSTTALRDSPLHFGNGTRLTVT.

This rearrangement joins TRBV2 to TRBJ1-1, with D perhaps matching TRBD1 (5 bases). The CDR3 contains 14 residues. Per germline, CDR1 SNHLY and CDR2 FYNNEI. V lost 6 bases, J lost 1 base, and 12 bases lay in between. The CDR3 sequence: CASSGTGANTEAFF. Here the CDR3 DNA reads TGTGCCAGCAGCGGTACTGGGGCGAACACTGAAGCTTTCTTT.

A remark on this clone: This CDR3 is also generated by other DNA sequences in the sample. This sequence joins TRBV7-9 and TRBJ2-3; possibly TRBD2 for D (6 bases). There are 15 residues in the CDR3. Trimming left V 0 bases short and J 3 bases short, with 10 bases between. Germline assignment: CDR1 SEHNR and CDR2 FQNEAQ (reference sequence). CDR3 sequence reads: CASSLAAGRTDTQYF. The CDR3 DNA reads TGTGCCAGCAGCTTAGCAGCCGGGAGAACAGATACGCAGTATTTT.

J is TRBJ2-5 and V is TRBV5-4; TRBD2 might be the D (7 bases). V lost 3 bases and J 5 bases, leaving 17 bases between the germline ends. From germline, CDR1 is SGHNT and CDR2 YYREEE (reference sequence). The CDR3 sequence is 15 residues long. The CDR3 here is CASSWGGGSVETQYF. In DNA form, the CDR3 reads TGTGCCAGCAGCTGGGGGGGCGGGAGTGTGGAGACCCAGTACTTC.

The rearrangement uses TRBV19 and TRBJ2-5; unclear D gene. Germline CDR1 LNHDA, CDR2 SQIVND (reference sequence). The CDR3 is made up of 13 amino acids. Deletions cut 5 bases from V and 2 bases from J, with 9 bases between. The DNA for the CDR3 is TGTGCCAGTAGTTCCGGTATGCAAGAGACCCAGTACTTC. As protein: CASSSGMQETQYF.

CDR3 in amino acids: CASSIAGAGNQPQHF. The CDR3 nucleotides are TGTGCCAGTAGTATAGCAGGGGCGGGCAATCAGCCCCAGCATTTT. The chain uses TRBV19 and TRBJ1-5; D might be TRBD1 (6 bases). Germline CDR1 reads LNHDA; CDR2 reads SQIVND (reference sequence). Trimming shortened V by 1 base and J by 2 bases, and 9 bases separated the two germline ends. CDR3 length: 15 amino acids.

The chain links TRBV6-6 to TRBJ2-5, with D possibly called TRBD1 or TRBD2 (5 bases each). V lost 5 bases to trimming and J lost 5 bases, with 15 bases between them. The CDR3 consists of 14 residues. The germline CDR1 and CDR2 sequences are MNHNY and SVGAGI (reference sequence). The CDR3 coding sequence is TGTGCCAGCAGTAAGGACGGGTGGGGGGAGACCCAGTACTTC. This translates into CASSKDGWGETQYF.

This chain links TRBV6-1 with TRBJ1-1, with D tentatively TRBD1 (6 bases). The CDR3 has 12 residues. Germline assignment: CDR1 MNHNS and CDR2 SASEGT. Deletions cut 6 bases from V and 8 bases from J, with 13 bases between. The CDR3 DNA follows: TGTGCCAGCAGCTTTGGGCAGGGGGAAGCTTTCTTT. Translating it yields CASSFGQGEAFF.

The rearrangement links TRBV5-6 to TRBJ2-7; possibly TRBD1 for D (6 bases). V was cut by 6 bases and J by 6 bases, with 19 bases left in between. The V gene's germline CDR1 is SGHDT and CDR2 YYEEEE. The CDR3 is 14 residues long. The CDR3 is CASTRQQGLSEQYF. The DNA of the CDR3 is TGTGCCAGCACCCGCCAACAGGGTCTAAGCGAGCAGTACTTC.

The CDR3 sequence: CASSHSRKGGYGYTF. CDR3 DNA sequence: TGTGCCAGCAGCCATAGCAGAAAAGGGGGCTATGGCTACACCTTC. The rearrangement joins TRBV13 to TRBJ1-2; D might be TRBD1 (6 bases). From germline, CDR1 is PRHDT and CDR2 FYEKMQ (reference sequence). The CDR3 is made up of 15 amino acids. V was cut by 5 bases and J by 4 bases, with 17 bases left in between.

The chain is built from TRBV11-3 and TRBJ2-6, with D perhaps assigned TRBD1 or TRBD2 (5 bases each). Trimming stripped 6 bases from V and 0 bases from J, with 9 bases between. The CDR3 is made up of 15 amino acids. Germline CDR1 is SGHNT and CDR2 is YENEEA. The CDR3 loop reads CASSSGTSGANVLTF. The CDR3 coding sequence is TGTGCCAGCAGTTCAGGGACCTCTGGGGCCAACGTCCTGACTTTC.

The V gene is TRBV12-5, the J gene TRBJ2-1; D unresolved. CDR3 length equals 11 residues. V lost 2 bases to trimming and J lost 10 bases, with 6 bases between them. Looked up from germline, CDR1 is LGHNT and CDR2 is FRNRAP. The CDR3 DNA follows: TGTGCTAGTGGTTTGTTCAGGGAGCAGTTCTTC. Translation: CASGLFREQFF. The full variable domain, completed using reference TRBV12-5 and TRBJ2-1, is DARVTQTPRHKVTEMGQEVTMRCQPILGHNTVFWYRQTMMQGLELLAYFRNRAPLDDSGMPKDRFSAEMPDATLATLKIQPSEPRDSAVYFCASGLFREQFFGPGTRLTVL.

This clone appeared once. The DNA of the CDR3 is TGTGCCTGGAGTGGACAGGGGCCCCACGTAGTCTCCTACGAGCAGTACTTC. It yields the protein CAWSGQGPHVVSYEQYF. The V and J genes are TRBV30 and TRBJ2-7, with 8 bases identical to TRBD1. The germline gives CDR1 GTSNPN, CDR2 SVGIG (reference sequence). Germline trimming cut 1 base from V and 0 bases from J; bases unmatched to any gene: 11. The CDR3 extends over 17 amino acids.

V is TRBV27 and J is TRBJ2-3; TRBD2 agrees at 12 bases. The CDR3 is 20 amino acids. Germline CDR1 reads MNHEY; CDR2 reads SMNVEV (reference sequence). After removal of 5 bases from V and 2 bases from J, the junction contained 17 bases not matched to a gene. As DNA, the CDR3 is TGTGCCAGCAGTCCCCCAACCCGAGGGCTAGCGGGAGGGGTCACAGATACGCAGTATTTT. Protein product: CASSPPTRGLAGGVTDTQYF.

The CDR3 protein is CASSQTGMGGTEAFF. DNA of the CDR3: TGTGCCAGCAGCCAAACGGGGATGGGGGGCACTGAAGCTTTCTTT. V is TRBV5-4 and J is TRBJ1-1; D may be TRBD1 (5 bases). The CDR3 covers 15 residues. The germline V and J ends were trimmed by 4 bases and 4 bases, with 17 bases remaining between them. CDR1 and CDR2 from the germline V gene are SGHNT and YYREEE (reference sequence).

This clone was seen a handful of times. V and J are TRBV7-9 and TRBJ2-1; possible D gene TRBD1, 5 bases. V was trimmed by 7 bases and J by 0 bases, leaving 10 bases between them. The CDR3 runs 14 residues. Germline CDR1 reads SEHNR; CDR2 reads FQNEAQ (reference sequence). The CDR3 DNA sequence: TGTGCCAGCACCAGACAGAGCTCCTACAATGAGCAGTTCTTC. Translation: CASTRQSSYNEQFF.

In its sample, this clone was seen once. Here the CDR3 DNA reads TGCGCCAGCAGCATCATTAGTCCGGGCGGGGCAGCCAGGGCTTACGAGCAGTACTTC. Its protein is CASSIISPGGAARAYEQYF. The chain carries TRBV5-1 and TRBJ2-7; D is perhaps TRBD2 (6 bases). V lost 4 bases and J 4 bases, leaving 30 bases between the germline ends. The germline V gene has CDR1 SGHRS and CDR2 YFSETQ. The CDR3 loop spans 19 amino acids.

This clone came up a few times. CDR3 loop: CASTFVAGGPDTQYF. As DNA, the CDR3 is TGTGCCAGCACCTTCGTAGCGGGGGGCCCAGATACGCAGTATTTT. The V and J genes are TRBV7-9 and TRBJ2-3; 10 bases align to TRBD2. Germline V lookup: CDR1 SEHNR, CDR2 FQNEAQ (reference sequence). Trimming took 7 bases from V and 4 from J; bases not matched to a gene: 8. The CDR3 runs to 15 residues.

To note about this clone: The same CDR3 is also encoded by other DNA sequences in this sample. V usage is TRBV5-4 and J usage is TRBJ2-5; D remains unclear. Germline lookup yields CDR1 SGHNT and CDR2 YYREEE (reference sequence). V was shortened by 0 bases and J by 3 bases, with 9 bases between the two germline ends. The CDR3 runs to 14 residues. The CDR3 region is CASSLARGKETQYF. CDR3 DNA: TGTGCCAGCAGCTTGGCCCGTGGCAAAGAGACCCAGTACTTC.

The chain links TRBV14 to TRBJ2-1; D is unresolved. Per the germline V gene, CDR1 is SGHDN and CDR2 is FVKESK. The CDR3 totals 11 residues. V was trimmed by 5 bases and J by 4 bases, leaving 3 bases between them. This chain's CDR3 is CASSKYNEQFF. In nucleotides, the CDR3 is TGTGCCAGCAGCAAATACAATGAGCAGTTCTTC.

V and J are TRBV19 and TRBJ1-5, with 9 bases matching TRBD1. CDR1 LNHDA and CDR2 SQIVND come from the germline V gene (reference sequence). J gave up 6 bases and V 6 bases, and 9 bases lay outside the gene matches. The CDR3 has 15 residues. CDR3 in amino acids: CASSSGTGNPQPQHF. CDR3 DNA: TGTGCCAGTAGCTCCGGGACAGGGAACCCTCAGCCCCAGCATTTT.

The V gene is TRBV6-5, the J gene TRBJ1-6; tentative D call: TRBD1 (6 bases). Per germline, CDR1 MNHEY and CDR2 SVGAGI. V shed 6 bases and J shed 10 bases, with 13 bases lying between them. The CDR3 is 13 amino acids. The DNA for the CDR3 is TGTGCCAGCAGATCAGGGGCACGCTCACCCCTCCACTTT. Its protein is CASRSGARSPLHF.